Presented here are 29 T cell receptor beta chains from one specimen sequenced in a study of T cells in Graves' hyperthyroidism and ophthalmopathy. There were TCR beta CDR3 regions amplified from RNA transcripts. When the TCR CDR3 underwent first-round RT-PCR, the HTBI primer set was used. TCRdb re-derived calls from the multiplex PCR reads in MiXCR, one entry per CDR3 protein. The table records over 650,000 distinct CDR3 sequences, roughly 15% of them present only once. The specimen sequenced was blood. The receptor source for this set is a man aged 18-30 years with Graves' hyperthyroidism.

The chain has TRBV6-2 or TRBV6-3 and TRBJ1-4, with D unresolved. Germline CDR1 is MNHEY and CDR2 is SVGEGT. The CDR3 is 14 amino acids. V was shortened by 5 bases and J by 5 bases, with 12 bases between the two germline ends. DNA of the CDR3: TGTGCCAGCAGTACCCCAGGCGAGAATGAAAAACTGTTTTTT. Its translation: CASSTPGENEKLFF.

This clonotype was seen ten or more times. The rearrangement links TRBV6-1 to TRBJ2-5; perhaps TRBD1 as D (6 bases). This CDR3 region has 14 residues. Germline V lookup: CDR1 MNHNS, CDR2 SASEGT. V was clipped by 5 bases and J by 5 bases, with 15 bases between them. The CDR3 DNA sequence: TGTGCCAGCAGTACGACAGGAGTCCAGGAGACCCAGTACTTC. This codes for CASSTTGVQETQYF.

This clonotype was counted only a few times. The junction departs from germline at one end; a sequencing error may be responsible. The chain uses TRBV2 and TRBJ2-7; the D gene could be TRBD1 or TRBD2 (5 bases each). The CDR3 runs 10 residues. The germline V gene encodes CDR1 SNHLY and CDR2 FYNNEI. In DNA form, the CDR3 reads TGTGCCAGCAGCGGGACCGTCTCAGGCTTC. It translates to CASSGTVSGF.

As regards this clonotype: One end of the junction varies from germline; a read error may be responsible. V gene TRBV19 combines with J gene TRBJ2-2; no definite D call. The CDR3 has 13 amino acids. Germline CDR1 reads LNHDA; CDR2 reads SQIVND (reference sequence). In DNA form, the CDR3 reads TGTGCCAGTAGTTTCGGACCCACCGAGGAGCTGTTTTTT. Its protein product is CASSFGPTEELFF.

The gene calls are TRBV10-3 and TRBJ2-6, with unresolved D. CDR1 is ENHRY, CDR2 SYGVKD, per germline. The CDR3 loop spans 14 amino acids. V was shortened by 6 bases and J by 0 bases, with 6 bases between the two germline ends. CDR3: CAIRPISGANVLTF. Here the CDR3 DNA reads TGTGCCATCAGACCTATCTCTGGGGCCAACGTCCTGACTTTC.

This clonotype has at least ten counts. The chain links TRBV18 to TRBJ1-1; D unresolved. The ends were cut back, 2 bases at V and 4 bases at J, with 14 bases in the middle. The CDR3 covers 15 residues. The germline V gene has CDR1 KGHSH and CDR2 LQKENI. CDR3: CASSPVAGSGTEAFF. Here the CDR3 DNA reads TGTGCCAGCTCACCAGTCGCGGGATCGGGCACTGAAGCTTTCTTT.

This clonotype occurred many times. This chain links TRBV20-1 with TRBJ2-5; a possible D gene is TRBD2 (6 bases). The CDR3 length is 13 residues. Germline V gene sequence: CDR1 DFQATT, CDR2 SNEGSKA (reference sequence). V shed 2 bases and J shed 4 bases, with 11 bases lying between them. CDR3 region: CSARRETVETQYF. In nucleotides, the CDR3 is TGCAGTGCTAGACGGGAGACAGTAGAGACCCAGTACTTC.

In this sample, this clonotype turned up a few times. This chain links TRBV6-1 with TRBJ1-5; TRBD1 aligns across 12 bases. The CDR3 has 18 residues. Germline V lookup: CDR1 MNHNS, CDR2 SASEGT. V shed 0 bases, J shed 6 bases, and the junction held 9 bases outside the gene matches. CDR3 region: CASSEAWGDRGHFQPQHF. In nucleotides, the CDR3 is TGTGCCAGCAGTGAAGCCTGGGGGGACAGGGGGCATTTTCAGCCCCAGCATTTT.

Ten or more counts support this clonotype. The chain links TRBV20-1 to TRBJ2-1; 12 nucleotides agree with TRBD2. CDR3 length equals 12 residues. Losses at the gene ends were 8 bases for V and 7 bases for J; bases not matched to a gene: 3. The germline V gene encodes CDR1 DFQATT and CDR2 SNEGSKA (reference sequence). CDR3: CSQTSGSNEQFF. The CDR3 bases are TGCAGTCAGACTAGCGGGAGTAATGAGCAGTTCTTC.

This clonotype was observed a handful of times. The chain combines TRBV25-1 with TRBJ2-7, with D maybe TRBD1 (6 bases). Germline V CDR1 and CDR2: MGHDK, SYGVNS. Trimming shortened V by 7 bases and J by 2 bases, and 18 bases separated the two germline ends. CDR3 length: 15 residues. CDR3 in DNA: TGTGCCAGCACCCCAACAGGGCTAGGGGCCTACGAGCAGTACTTC. Translation gives CASTPTGLGAYEQYF.

The V gene is TRBV7-9, the J gene TRBJ2-5; unclear D gene. From germline, CDR1 is SEHNR and CDR2 FQNEAQ (reference sequence). The CDR3 is 14 residues long. V was pared by 3 bases and J by 1 base, with 9 bases between. The CDR3 DNA sequence: TGTGCCAGCAGCTTTCCCCTTACCCAAGAGACCCAGTACTTC. It encodes CASSFPLTQETQYF.

The chain recombines TRBV9 with TRBJ2-3; 10 bases fit TRBD2. The CDR3 is made up of 15 amino acids. V lost 0 bases to trimming and J lost 4 bases; unmatched junction nucleotides: 2. In germline, CDR1 is SGDLS, CDR2 YYNGEE. The CDR3 nucleotides read TGTGCCAGCAGCGTAGAAGCGGGAGGGCCAGATACGCAGTATTTT. Its protein product is CASSVEAGGPDTQYF. The variable domain in full, with the rest retrieved from reference TRBV9 and TRBJ2-3, is DSGVTQTPKHLITATGQRVTLRCSPRSGDLSVYWYQQSLDQGLQFLIQYYNGEERAKGNILERFSAQQFPDLHSELNLSSLELGDSALYFCASSVEAGGPDTQYFGPGTRLTVL.

This clonotype came up many times. The chain recombines TRBV30 with TRBJ2-5; 7 bases align to TRBD2. V lost 3 bases to trimming and J lost 1 base; unmatched junction nucleotides: 5. CDR3 length equals 14 residues. Germline values: CDR1 GTSNPN, CDR2 SVGIG (reference sequence). The CDR3 DNA sequence: TGTGCCTGGAGCCGGACTAGTTTCCAAGAGACCCAGTACTTC. Translating it yields CAWSRTSFQETQYF.

This clonotype was seen many times. The genes are TRBV10-3 and TRBJ2-7; TRBD1 might be the D (5 bases). Germline loops: CDR1 ENHRY, CDR2 SYGVKD. Trimming left V 4 bases short and J 4 bases short, with 14 bases between. This CDR3 is built from 14 residues. The CDR3 spells CAISGPGSWYEQYF. DNA for the CDR3: TGTGCCATCAGTGGGCCAGGGTCTTGGTACGAGCAGTACTTC.

Only a few counts were recorded for this clonotype. Since a much larger clone is just one base distant, this may be a read error. This chain joins TRBV11-1 and TRBJ2-7; 11 nucleotides line up with TRBD1. The CDR3 consists of 15 residues. Looked up from germline, CDR1 is SGHAT and CDR2 is FQDESV (reference sequence). CDR3 amino acids: CVSSKRGQGAYEQYF. For the CDR3, the DNA is TGTGTCAGCAGCAAGAGAGGACAGGGGGCTTACGAGCAGTACTTC.

The V call is TRBV10-2, the J call TRBJ2-7; D not resolved. The CDR3 totals 15 residues. Trimming stripped 2 bases from V and 9 bases from J, with 20 bases between. Germline V gene lookup returns CDR1 WSHSY and CDR2 SAAADI. The CDR3 region is CASSEAGRFLKVQYF. CDR3 bases: TGCGCCAGCAGTGAGGCTGGCCGGTTTTTGAAGGTGCAGTACTTC.

The V gene is TRBV7-6, the J gene TRBJ1-1; no reliable D call. The CDR3 is 13 residues long. V gave up 8 bases and J gave up 0 bases, with 10 bases separating them. Per the germline V gene, CDR1 is SGHVS and CDR2 is FNYEAQ. The CDR3 DNA sequence: TGTGCCAGCTCGGGAGCGGTGAACACTGAAGCTTTCTTT. It translates to CASSGAVNTEAFF. The whole variable domain, remainder taken from reference TRBV7-6 and TRBJ1-1, is GAGVSQSPRYKVTKRGQDVALRCDPISGHVSLYWYRQALGQGPEFLTYFNYEAQQDKSGLPNDRFSAERPEGSISTLTIQRTEQRDSAMYRCASSGAVNTEAFFGQGTRLTVV.

This clonotype has ten or more counts. The gene calls are TRBV7-2 and TRBJ2-1, with 9 bases fitting TRBD2. Losses at the gene ends were 8 bases for V and 0 bases for J; bases not matched to a gene: 20. CDR3 length: 20 amino acids. Germline CDR1 and CDR2: SGHTA and FQGNSA. CDR3 protein: CASAVPGLAGEYTSYNEQFF. The CDR3, as DNA: TGTGCCAGCGCAGTCCCCGGGTTAGCGGGAGAATACACCTCCTACAATGAGCAGTTCTTC.

There are many counts of this clonotype. The chain is built from TRBV7-2 and TRBJ2-2, with TRBD2 matching 10 bases. The length of the CDR3 is 18 residues. Unmatched junction bases numbered 10, after V lost 1 base and J lost 5 bases. Germline V gives CDR1 SGHTA, CDR2 FQGNSA. This CDR3 is CASSLGFGLADGTGELFF. The CDR3 nucleotides read TGTGCCAGCAGCTTAGGTTTCGGACTAGCGGACGGGACCGGGGAGCTGTTTTTT.

The chain recombines TRBV28 with TRBJ2-4, with TRBD2 identical over 15 bases. J was trimmed by 1 base and V by 5 bases; bases with no gene match: 6. The CDR3 runs to 18 residues. Germline CDR1 MDHEN, CDR2 SYDVKM. The CDR3 protein is CASSLGLAGGFAKNIQYF. The CDR3 coding sequence is TGTGCCAGCAGTCTGGGACTAGCGGGAGGATTCGCCAAAAACATTCAGTACTTC.

The chain has TRBV24-1 and TRBJ1-5, with D possibly TRBD1 on 5 matching bases. This CDR3 region has 13 residues. From germline, CDR1 is KGHDR and CDR2 SFDVKD. Trimming left V 2 bases short and J 13 bases short, with 14 bases between. In nucleotides, the CDR3 is TGTGCCACCAGTGATTCCCGCCATGGGGCACAGCATTTT. Protein: CATSDSRHGAQHF.

This clonotype was counted a few times. The V gene is TRBV6-2 or TRBV6-3, the J gene TRBJ2-3, with 10 positions matching TRBD1. After removal of 6 bases from V and 5 bases from J, the junction contained 8 bases not matched to a gene. In germline, CDR1 is MNHEY, CDR2 SVGEGT. The CDR3 is made up of 15 amino acids. The DNA for the CDR3 is TGTGCCAGCAGACCCTCTGGGACAGGGGAAGATACGCAGTATTTT. As protein: CASRPSGTGEDTQYF.

This clonotype was detected a few times. The chain recombines TRBV28 with TRBJ1-5; 12 bases are a match to TRBD1. Germline V gene sequence: CDR1 MDHEN, CDR2 SYDVKM. V lost 3 bases and J lost 7; bases outside the gene matches: 10. This CDR3 comprises 17 residues. As DNA, the CDR3 is TGTGCCAGCAGTTTTCGGCCGGGACAGGGGGCTTACCAGCCCCAGCATTTT. This gives the protein CASSFRPGQGAYQPQHF. The whole variable domain, remainder taken from reference TRBV28 and TRBJ1-5, is DVKVTQSSRYLVKRTGEKVFLECVQDMDHENMFWYRQDPGLGLRLIYFSYDVKMKEKGDIPEGYSVSREKKERFSLILESASTNQTSMYLCASSFRPGQGAYQPQHFGDGTRLSIL.

A word on this clonotype: Given a much more abundant clone one base away, this may be a read error. The CDR3 reads CASSWGAGSSYEQYF. The CDR3 bases are TGTGCCAGCAGCTGGGGGGCAGGGAGCTCCTACGAGCAGTACTTC. The chain has TRBV5-5 and TRBJ2-7; the D gene could be TRBD1 or TRBD2 (6 bases each). CDR1 SGHKS and CDR2 YYEKEE come from the germline V gene (reference sequence). This CDR3 contains 15 residues. V lost 3 bases, J lost 0 bases, and 13 bases lay in between.

Note on this clonotype: This may be a read error: a much more frequent sequence differs by one nucleotide. The chain links TRBV28 to TRBJ1-2; weak D call: TRBD1 (5 bases). Germline lookup yields CDR1 MDHEN and CDR2 SYDVKM. The CDR3 has 15 residues. The DNA of the CDR3 is TGTGCCAGCAGTTTGCCCCTGGGACCCAAGTATGACTACACCTTC. Its protein is CASSLPLGPKYDYTF.

This clonotype was found many times. This sequence joins TRBV7-9 and TRBJ2-2, with D unresolved. Trimming removed 6 bases at V and 5 bases at J, with 10 bases between. The germline CDR1 and CDR2 sequences are SEHNR and FQNEAQ (reference sequence). CDR3 length equals 13 residues. The CDR3 is CASSLTDTGELFF. CDR3 DNA sequence: TGTGCCAGCAGTTTGACTGATACCGGGGAGCTGTTTTTT.

This clonotype was seen ten or more times. The V call is TRBV28, the J call TRBJ1-5, with 7 nucleotides matching TRBD1. Losses at the gene ends were 2 bases for V and 7 bases for J; bases not matched to a gene: 2. Per germline, CDR1 MDHEN and CDR2 SYDVKM. The CDR3 runs 13 residues. The CDR3 loop reads CASSLTGVQPQHF. The CDR3 DNA sequence: TGTGCCAGCAGTTTAACAGGGGTGCAGCCCCAGCATTTT.

The J gene is TRBJ2-6, the V gene TRBV27; 11 nucleotides align to TRBD2. There are 19 residues in the CDR3. Germline values: CDR1 MNHEY, CDR2 SMNVEV (reference sequence). The J segment lost 1 base and the V segment lost 4 bases, leaving 9 bases of the junction unmatched. The CDR3 region is CASSSPTSGSLSGANVLTF. The CDR3 DNA reads as TGTGCCAGCAGTTCCCCAACTAGCGGGAGTCTGTCTGGGGCCAACGTCCTGACTTTC.

This rearrangement joins TRBV20-1 to TRBJ1-1, with D maybe TRBD1 (6 bases). V was trimmed by 3 bases and J by 5 bases, leaving 13 bases between them. From germline, CDR1 is DFQATT and CDR2 SNEGSKA (reference sequence). CDR3 length: 13 residues. The CDR3 region is CSARKGGWTEAFF. For the CDR3, the DNA is TGCAGTGCTAGGAAGGGGGGGTGGACTGAAGCTTTCTTT.